A single sample is the source of the 10 T cell receptor beta chains below, sequenced in a study of OX40 agonist ivuxolimab in advanced cancers. Profiling relied on immunoSEQ multiplex PCR, and the TCRdb table lists in-frame clones only, not all of them. The table has approximately 62,000 clones, approximately 90% seen once. Sample: CD4+ or CD8+ T cells sorted from blood, taken in a trial of the OX40 agonist ivuxolimab. These receptors were taken from an adult with an advanced solid tumor such as melanoma, head and neck, liver or kidney cancer.

V usage is TRBV5-1 and J usage is TRBJ2-3; TRBD2 agrees at 13 bases. This CDR3 is 16 amino acids long. CDR1 SGHRS and CDR2 YFSETQ come from the germline V gene. V was clipped by 4 bases and J by 1 base; unmatched bases: 3. The CDR3 loop is CASSGGTSGGTDTQYF. The CDR3 bases are TGCGCCAGCAGCGGAGGGACTAGCGGGGGCACAGATACGCAGTATTTT.

The chain is built from TRBV25-1 and TRBJ1-1, with D possibly TRBD1 on 6 matching bases. Trimming took off 2 bases at V and 4 bases at J, with 11 bases between the two ends. Germline V gives CDR1 MGHDK, CDR2 SYGVNS. The CDR3 extends over 14 amino acids. CDR3 protein: CASSEGGGGTEAFF. The CDR3 bases are TGTGCCAGCAGTGAAGGGGGCGGGGGCACTGAAGCTTTCTTT. The full variable domain, its missing parts supplied by reference TRBV25-1 and TRBJ1-1, is EADIYQTPRYLVIGTGKKITLECSQTMGHDKMYWYQQDPGMELHLIHYSYGVNSTEKGDLSSESTVSRIRTEHFPLTLESARPSHTSQYLCASSEGGGGTEAFFGQGTRLTVV.

The V call is TRBV14, the J call TRBJ2-3; 9 bases agree with TRBD1. CDR1 is SGHDN, CDR2 FVKESK, per germline. The J segment lost 6 bases and the V segment lost 4 bases, leaving 8 bases of the junction unmatched. This CDR3 comprises 15 residues. The chain's CDR3 is CASSRPGQGRDTQYF. CDR3 coding DNA: TGTGCCAGCAGCCGACCGGGACAGGGACGGGATACGCAGTATTTT.

V is TRBV29-1 and J is TRBJ1-1; no clear D. Trimming pared 4 bases from V and 3 bases from J, leaving 3 bases between. The length of the CDR3 is 10 residues. CDR1 is SQVTM and CDR2 is ANQGSEA in the germline V gene. DNA for the CDR3: TGCAGCGTTGTGGACACTGAAGCTTTCTTT. It specifies CSVVDTEAFF. Full variable domain (missing parts from reference TRBV29-1 and TRBJ1-1): SAVISQKPSRDICQRGTSLTIQCQVDSQVTMMFWYRQQPGQSLTLIATANQGSEATYESGFVIDKFPISRPNLTFSTLTVSNMSPEDSSIYLCSVVDTEAFFGQGTRLTVV.

This clone was detected once. V gene TRBV7-2 combines with J gene TRBJ1-3, with TRBD1 matching 7 bases. This CDR3 contains 16 residues. J lost 4 bases, V lost 1 base, and 7 bases had no gene match. CDR1 is SGHTA, CDR2 FQGNSA, per germline. In DNA, the CDR3 is TGTGCCAGCAGCTTAGATTCGACAGGGTGGGGAAACACCATATATTTT. The encoded protein is CASSLDSTGWGNTIYF.

V usage is TRBV28 and J usage is TRBJ1-1; D not resolved. The V end lost 3 bases, the J end lost 4 bases, and 15 bases lay between the germline ends. CDR3 length: 15 amino acids. Germline CDR1 is MDHEN and CDR2 is SYDVKM. CDR3 nucleotide sequence: TGTGCCAGCAGTTTGAAGCTAACCCCGGGCACTGAAGCTTTCTTT. It is translated as CASSLKLTPGTEAFF.

This rearrangement joins TRBV7-2 to TRBJ2-2; 7 bases are shared with TRBD2. Losses at the gene ends were 1 base for V and 6 bases for J; bases not matched to a gene: 11. The germline V gene encodes CDR1 SGHTA and CDR2 FQGNSA. The CDR3 totals 17 residues. The CDR3 is CASSLGESAGDAGELFF. CDR3 bases: TGTGCCAGCAGCTTAGGGGAATCGGCGGGAGACGCCGGGGAGCTGTTTTTT.

This clone was seen once. The V and J genes are TRBV5-6 and TRBJ2-1; no clear D gene. Trimming took 4 bases from V and 10 from J, leaving 15 bases between them. The CDR3 runs 13 residues. Per the germline V gene, CDR1 is SGHDT and CDR2 is YYEEEE. As DNA, the CDR3 is TGTGCCAGCAGCCCCGGATCTCTCCGGGAGCAGTTCTTC. It specifies CASSPGSLREQFF.

V gene TRBV7-6 combines with J gene TRBJ2-1; a possible D gene is TRBD1 (6 bases). This CDR3 is 15 amino acids long. Germline CDR1 reads SGHVS; CDR2 reads FNYEAQ. V was clipped by 2 bases and J by 6 bases, with 14 bases between them. CDR3 sequence (DNA): TGTGCCAGCAGCTTACAGATCCAAGGGGGCAATGAGCAGTTCTTC. As protein: CASSLQIQGGNEQFF.

The chain joins TRBV6-4 to TRBJ2-1; D is ambiguous. V was cut by 7 bases and J by 4 bases, with 17 bases left in between. The CDR3 is made up of 15 amino acids. Germline CDR1 is MRHNA and CDR2 is SNTAGT. CDR3 residues: CASKHPDQRYNEQFF. The CDR3 coding sequence is TGTGCCAGCAAACATCCCGACCAGAGATACAATGAGCAGTTCTTC.